The subject of this entry is one T cell receptor beta chain. The antigen is not known. CDR3 length: 19 amino acids. V was pared by 5 bases and J by 5 bases, with 14 bases of the junction left unmatched. Germline loops: CDR1 SGHTA, CDR2 FQGTGA. TCRdb re-analysed the 5' RACE reads in MiXCR, keeping a single row per CDR3 protein. The sample consists of hundreds of thousands of distinct CDR3 sequences, approximately 19% of them appearing once. The sample originates from a study of T-cell memory formation after mild COVID-19. Overall study findings and caveats: SARS-CoV-2 specificity was not confirmed for second-wave clones peaking on day 37. Clones that shrank (day 15 to 85) were balanced CD4/CD8, whereas later expanders leaned CD4+. Cross-reactive memory apparently joined, as some responding clones appeared in pre-infection memory.

V is TRBV7-3 and J is TRBJ2-2; 13 positions agree with TRBD2. This TCR was recovered from an adult woman who had mild COVID-19 (a few samples of this study predate the infection). Cell type and time point are not known. Sequenced: PBMCs or a T cell subset sorted from them (not recorded which). The CDR3 loop reads CASSPDYLLAGGSTGELFF. Here the CDR3 DNA reads TGTGCCAGCAGCCCCGACTATTTACTAGCGGGAGGGAGTACCGGGGAGCTGTTTTTT.